This TCR beta chain appears in the sequencing data of a study of technical replicates of blood from several donors. Deletions cut 7 bases from V and 7 bases from J, with 19 bases between. This CDR3 has 15 residues. Germline CDR1 LNHDA, CDR2 SQIVND (reference sequence). Generated by immunoSEQ multiplex PCR, the TCRdb table keeps only in-frame clones and is missing some. This sample has approximately 85,000 clones, with 94% found just once. The receptor was derived from a human donor in good health. V gene TRBV19 combines with J gene TRBJ2-2, with D possibly TRBD1 on 6 matching bases. The sample comprised T cells isolated from PBMCs. This CDR3 is CASTNPHQGSGELFF. CDR3 sequence (DNA): TGTGCCAGTACAAACCCCCACCAGGGGAGCGGGGAGCTGTTTTTT. The full variable domain, with the rest looked up from reference TRBV19 and TRBJ2-2, is DGGITQSPKYLFRKEGQNVTLSCEQNLNHDAMYWYRQDPGQGLRLIYYSQIVNDFQKGDIAEGYSVSREKKESFPLTVTSAQKNPTAFYLCASTNPHQGSGELFFGEGSRLTVL.